This T cell receptor beta chain was sequenced during a study of blood T cell repertoires in COVID-19. Study in general: Italy, Spain and the United States were the sources of the convalescent and acute COVID-19 samples. T cells, B-cell-depleted T cells, or PBMCs supplied cDNA or gDNA.

Trimming took 8 bases from V and 5 from J; bases not matched to a gene: 9. CDR1 and CDR2 (germline): MGHRA, YSYEKL. The CDR3 length is 14 residues. Sequencing was performed with immunoSEQ multiplex PCR; in TCRdb, only in-frame clones are kept and a portion is missing. The table lists around 140,000 clones, around 80% of them singletons. The TCR was taken from a man in his 70s who had recovered from COVID-19. V is TRBV4-1 and J is TRBJ1-2, with 9 bases that match TRBD1. The sequenced material came from peripheral blood. The CDR3 DNA reads TGCGCCAGCCAAGACCGGGACAGGGATTATGGCTACACCTTC. This sequence encodes CASQDRDRDYGYTF.